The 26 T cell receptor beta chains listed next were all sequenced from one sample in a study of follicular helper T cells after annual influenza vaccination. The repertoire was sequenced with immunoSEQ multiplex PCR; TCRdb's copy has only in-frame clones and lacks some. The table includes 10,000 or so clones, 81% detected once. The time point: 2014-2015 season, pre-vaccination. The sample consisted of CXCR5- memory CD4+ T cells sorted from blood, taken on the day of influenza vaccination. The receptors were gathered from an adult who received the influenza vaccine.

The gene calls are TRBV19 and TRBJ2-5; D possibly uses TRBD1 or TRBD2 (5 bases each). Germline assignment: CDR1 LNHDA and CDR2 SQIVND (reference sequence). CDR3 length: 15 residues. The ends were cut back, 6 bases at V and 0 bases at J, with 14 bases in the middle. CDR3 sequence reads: CASRPLGRDQETQYF. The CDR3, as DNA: TGTGCCAGTAGGCCTTTGGGGCGGGACCAAGAGACCCAGTACTTC.

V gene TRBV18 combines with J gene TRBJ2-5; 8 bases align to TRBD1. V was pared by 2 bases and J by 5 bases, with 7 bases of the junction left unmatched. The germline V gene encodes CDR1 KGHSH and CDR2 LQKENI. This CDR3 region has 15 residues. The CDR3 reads CASSPATGAMETQYF. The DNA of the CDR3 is TGTGCCAGCTCACCAGCGACAGGGGCGATGGAGACCCAGTACTTC.

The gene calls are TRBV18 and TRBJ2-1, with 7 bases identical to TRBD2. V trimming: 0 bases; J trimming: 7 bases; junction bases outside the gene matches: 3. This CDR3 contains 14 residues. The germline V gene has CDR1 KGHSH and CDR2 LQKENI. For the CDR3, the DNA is TGTGCCAGCTCACCACCCGGGAGGAGGAATGAGCAGTTCTTC. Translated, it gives CASSPPGRRNEQFF.

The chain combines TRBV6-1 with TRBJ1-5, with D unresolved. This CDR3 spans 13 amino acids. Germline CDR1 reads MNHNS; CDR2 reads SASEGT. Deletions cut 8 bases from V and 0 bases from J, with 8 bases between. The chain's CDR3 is CASLYSSNQPQHF. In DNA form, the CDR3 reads TGTGCCAGCCTTTACAGTAGCAATCAGCCCCAGCATTTT.

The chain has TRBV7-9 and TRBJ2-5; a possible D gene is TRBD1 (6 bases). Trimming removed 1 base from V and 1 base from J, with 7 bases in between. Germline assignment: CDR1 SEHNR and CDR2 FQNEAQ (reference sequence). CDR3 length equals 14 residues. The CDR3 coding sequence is TGTGCCAGCAGCTTAGAACAGGGCCAAGAGACCCAGTACTTC. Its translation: CASSLEQGQETQYF.

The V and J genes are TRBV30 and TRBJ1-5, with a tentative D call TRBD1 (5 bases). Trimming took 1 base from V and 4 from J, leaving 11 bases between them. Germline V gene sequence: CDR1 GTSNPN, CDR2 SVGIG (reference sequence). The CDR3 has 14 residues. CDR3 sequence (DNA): TGTGCCTGGAGTGCTGGGACGGAAAATCAGCCCCAGCATTTT. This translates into CAWSAGTENQPQHF.

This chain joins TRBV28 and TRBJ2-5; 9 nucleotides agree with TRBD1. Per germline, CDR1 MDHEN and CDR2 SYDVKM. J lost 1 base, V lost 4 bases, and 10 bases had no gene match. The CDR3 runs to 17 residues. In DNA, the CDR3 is TGTGCCAGCAGTTACGCGGGACAGGGCAAAGGCCAAGAGACCCAGTACTTC. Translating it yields CASSYAGQGKGQETQYF.

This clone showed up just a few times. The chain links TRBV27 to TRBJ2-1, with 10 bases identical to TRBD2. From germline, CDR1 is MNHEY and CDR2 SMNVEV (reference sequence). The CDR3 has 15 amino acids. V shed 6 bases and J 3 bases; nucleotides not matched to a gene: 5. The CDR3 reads CASRRTSGDYNEQFF. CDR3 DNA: TGTGCCAGCAGGCGGACTAGCGGCGACTACAATGAGCAGTTCTTC.

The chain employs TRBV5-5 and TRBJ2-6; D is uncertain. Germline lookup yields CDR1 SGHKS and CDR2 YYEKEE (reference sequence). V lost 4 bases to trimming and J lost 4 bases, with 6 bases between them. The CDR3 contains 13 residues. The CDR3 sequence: CASSHPGANVLTF. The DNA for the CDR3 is TGTGCCAGCAGCCACCCGGGGGCCAACGTCCTGACTTTC.

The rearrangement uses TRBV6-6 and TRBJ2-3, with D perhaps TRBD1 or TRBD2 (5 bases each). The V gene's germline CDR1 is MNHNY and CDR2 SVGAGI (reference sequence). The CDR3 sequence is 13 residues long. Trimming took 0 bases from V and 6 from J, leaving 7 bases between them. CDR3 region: CASSYSGPDTQYF. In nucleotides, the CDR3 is TGTGCCAGCAGTTACTCGGGACCTGATACGCAGTATTTT.

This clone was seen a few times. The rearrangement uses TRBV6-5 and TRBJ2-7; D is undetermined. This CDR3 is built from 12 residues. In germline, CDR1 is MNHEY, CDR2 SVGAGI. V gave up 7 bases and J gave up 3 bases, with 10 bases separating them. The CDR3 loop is CASKGPYYEQYF. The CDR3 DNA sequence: TGTGCCAGCAAAGGCCCCTACTACGAGCAGTACTTC.

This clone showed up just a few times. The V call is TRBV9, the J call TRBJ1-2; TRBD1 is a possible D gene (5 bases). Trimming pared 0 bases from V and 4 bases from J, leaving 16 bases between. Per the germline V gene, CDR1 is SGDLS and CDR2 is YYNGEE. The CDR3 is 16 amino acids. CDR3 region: CASSVVGGVTGYGYTF. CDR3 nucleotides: TGTGCCAGCAGCGTAGTTGGGGGGGTGACTGGCTATGGCTACACCTTC.

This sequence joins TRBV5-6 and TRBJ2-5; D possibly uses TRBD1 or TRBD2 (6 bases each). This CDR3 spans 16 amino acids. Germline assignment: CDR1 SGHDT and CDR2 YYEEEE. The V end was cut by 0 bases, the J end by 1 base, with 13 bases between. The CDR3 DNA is TGTGCCAGCAGCTTGGGGCTACAGGGACTCCAAGAGACCCAGTACTTC. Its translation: CASSLGLQGLQETQYF.

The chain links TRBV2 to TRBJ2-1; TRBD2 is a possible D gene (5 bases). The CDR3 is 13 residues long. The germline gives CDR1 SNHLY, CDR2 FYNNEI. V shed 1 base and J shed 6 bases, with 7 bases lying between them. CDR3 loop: CASSEGTRNEQFF. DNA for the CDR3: TGTGCCAGCAGTGAAGGGACTCGCAATGAGCAGTTCTTC. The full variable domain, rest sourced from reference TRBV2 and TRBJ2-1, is EPEVTQTPSHQVTQMGQEVILRCVPISNHLYFYWYRQILGQKVEFLVSFYNNEISEKSEIFDDQFSVERPDGSNFTLKIRSTKLEDSAMYFCASSEGTRNEQFFGPGTRLTVL.

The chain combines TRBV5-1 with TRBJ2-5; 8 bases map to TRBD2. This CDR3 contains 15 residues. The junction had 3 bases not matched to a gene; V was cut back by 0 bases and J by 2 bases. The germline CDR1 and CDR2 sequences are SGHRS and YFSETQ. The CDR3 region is CASSLGAGAQETQYF. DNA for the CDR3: TGCGCCAGCAGCTTGGGAGCGGGAGCTCAAGAGACCCAGTACTTC.

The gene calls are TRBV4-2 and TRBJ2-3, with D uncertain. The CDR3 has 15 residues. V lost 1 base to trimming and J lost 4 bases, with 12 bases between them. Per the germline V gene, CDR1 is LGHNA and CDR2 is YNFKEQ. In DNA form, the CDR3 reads TGTGCCAGCAGCCAAGTTGAGTTGGGTGCAGATACGCAGTATTTT. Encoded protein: CASSQVELGADTQYF.

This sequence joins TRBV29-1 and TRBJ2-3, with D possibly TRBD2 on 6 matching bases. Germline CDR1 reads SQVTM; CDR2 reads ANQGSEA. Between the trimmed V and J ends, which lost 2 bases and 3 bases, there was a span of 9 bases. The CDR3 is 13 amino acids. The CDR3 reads CSVELRGTDTQYF. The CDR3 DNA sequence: TGCAGCGTTGAACTGCGGGGAACAGATACGCAGTATTTT.

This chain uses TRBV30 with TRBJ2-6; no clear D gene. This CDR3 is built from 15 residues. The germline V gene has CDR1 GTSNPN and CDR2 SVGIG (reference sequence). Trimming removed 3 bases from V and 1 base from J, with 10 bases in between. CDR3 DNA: TGTGCCTGGAGGGGCTCTCGGTCTGGGGCCAACGTCCTGACTTTC. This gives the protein CAWRGSRSGANVLTF. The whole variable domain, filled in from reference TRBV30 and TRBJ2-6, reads SQTIHQWPATLVQPVGSPLSLECTVEGTSNPNLYWYRQAAGRGLQLLFYSVGIGQISSEVPQNLSASRPQDRQFILSSKKLLLSDSGFYLCAWRGSRSGANVLTFGAGSRLTVL.

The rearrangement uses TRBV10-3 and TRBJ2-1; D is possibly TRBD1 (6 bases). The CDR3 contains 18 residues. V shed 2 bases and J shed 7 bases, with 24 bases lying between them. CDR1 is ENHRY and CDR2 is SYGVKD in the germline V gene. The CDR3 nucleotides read TGTGCCATCAGTGAGGCGCCAGGGGCCCCTAAACTCCGAAATGAGCAGTTCTTC. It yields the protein CAISEAPGAPKLRNEQFF.

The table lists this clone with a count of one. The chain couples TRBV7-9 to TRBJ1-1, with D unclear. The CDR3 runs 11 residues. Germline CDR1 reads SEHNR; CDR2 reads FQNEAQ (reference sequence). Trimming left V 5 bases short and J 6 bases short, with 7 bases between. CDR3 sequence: CASSRGSEAFF. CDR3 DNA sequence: TGTGCCAGCAGCCGGGGATCTGAAGCTTTCTTT.

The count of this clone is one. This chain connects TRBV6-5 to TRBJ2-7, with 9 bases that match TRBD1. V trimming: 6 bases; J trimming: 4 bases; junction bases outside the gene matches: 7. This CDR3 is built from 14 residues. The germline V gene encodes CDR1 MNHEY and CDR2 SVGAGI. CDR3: CASSRDRGVYEQYF. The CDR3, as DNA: TGTGCCAGCAGCCGCGACAGGGGGGTTTACGAGCAGTACTTC.

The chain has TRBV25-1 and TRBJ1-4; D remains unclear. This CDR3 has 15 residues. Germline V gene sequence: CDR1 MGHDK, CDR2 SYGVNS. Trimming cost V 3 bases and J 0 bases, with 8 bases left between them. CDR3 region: CASSDDGATNEKLFF. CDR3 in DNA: TGTGCCAGCAGTGATGACGGTGCAACTAATGAAAAACTGTTTTTT.

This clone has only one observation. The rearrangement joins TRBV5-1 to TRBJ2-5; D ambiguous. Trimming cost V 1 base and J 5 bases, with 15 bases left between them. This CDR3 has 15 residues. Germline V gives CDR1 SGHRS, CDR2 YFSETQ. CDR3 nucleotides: TGCGCCAGCAGCTTGTCAGTAAGGCGAGCGGAGACCCAGTACTTC. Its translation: CASSLSVRRAETQYF.

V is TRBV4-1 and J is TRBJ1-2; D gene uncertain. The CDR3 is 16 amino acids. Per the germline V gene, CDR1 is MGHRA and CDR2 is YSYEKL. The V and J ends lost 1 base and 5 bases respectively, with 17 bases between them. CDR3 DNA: TGCGCCAGCAGCCAAGGCCAGACTATCTTCGGTTATGGCTACACCTTC. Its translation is CASSQGQTIFGYGYTF.

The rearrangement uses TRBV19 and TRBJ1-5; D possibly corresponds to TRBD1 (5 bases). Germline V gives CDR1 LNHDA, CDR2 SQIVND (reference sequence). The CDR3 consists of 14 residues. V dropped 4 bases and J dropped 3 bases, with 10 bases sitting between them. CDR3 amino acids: CASSRQGHNQPQHF. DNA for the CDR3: TGTGCCAGTAGTAGGCAGGGCCACAATCAGCCCCAGCATTTT.

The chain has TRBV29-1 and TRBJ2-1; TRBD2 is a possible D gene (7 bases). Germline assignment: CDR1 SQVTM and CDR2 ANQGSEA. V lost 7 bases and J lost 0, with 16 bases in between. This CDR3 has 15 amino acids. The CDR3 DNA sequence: TGCAGCGCCTCGGGGGGCAGTAGCTCCTACAATGAGCAGTTCTTC. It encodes CSASGGSSSYNEQFF.